This T cell receptor beta chain originates from a study of CD4 T cells in relation to SARS-CoV-2 and coronaviruses. The CDR3 covers 14 residues. Trimming took 0 bases from V and 7 from J, leaving 14 bases between them. Germline CDR1 reads SGDLS; CDR2 reads YYNGEE. Repertoires were generated with immunoSEQ multiplex PCR, while TCRdb's copy carries only in-frame clones and drops some. Altogether about 21,000 clones are present, 74% being singletons, with the ten largest covering about an eighth. As to this clone: The antigen remains undetermined.

Before the COVID-19 pandemic, during about 2010-2018, CD4+ T cells were taken from unexposed donors. CD4+ T cells were isolated from the cells after more than nine days of culture. This receptor was taken from a human donor in good health. The rearrangement links TRBV9 to TRBJ2-7, with D possibly called TRBD1 or TRBD2 (6 bases each). Sequencing input: CD4+ T cells from PBMCs, cultured in vitro. The CDR3 here is CASSVGVTRGEQYF. CDR3 coding DNA: TGTGCCAGCAGCGTAGGCGTGACTAGGGGGGAGCAGTACTTC.